Listed below are T cell receptor beta chains from one sample, sequenced in a study of cytomegalovirus exposure and HLA in healthy donors. Using immunoSEQ multiplex PCR, the repertoire was profiled, and TCRdb retains in-frame clones only, with some absent. Here the sample spans over 85,000 clones, about 70% being singletons. The sequencing input was PBMCs. These receptors were collected from a female donor in good health and CMV-seronegative. Each CDR3 is given with its conserved first and last residue. D genes are given only for firm matches. Size tells how often a clone was seen (once, few, many) or the class of an expanded clone, and some rows leave it out.

NA | TRBJ2-5 | NA | TRBV7-9 | TGTTCCAGCAGCCAACTCTACGAGACCCAGTACTTC | CSSSQLYETQYF
NA | TRBJ2-1 | TRBD2 | TRBV28 | TGTGCCAGCAGTTTCTCAGCAAGCGGGAAGGGCGGGTTCTTC | CASSFSASGKGGFF
NA | TRBJ1-3 | NA | TRBV9 | TGTGCCAGCAGCTCCTCCCCGGGATTCGGAAACACCATATATTTT | CASSSSPGFGNTIYF
once | TRBJ1-3 | TRBD1 | TRBV25-1 | TGTGCCAGCACCAGGACAGGCCTATACTATGGAAACACCATATATTTT | CASTRTGLYYGNTIYF
NA | TRBJ1-3 | TRBD1 | TRBV9 | TGTGCCAGCAGCCCCCGTACCCTCGGACAGGGCTATTTCTCTGGAAACACCATATATTTT | CASSPRTLGQGYFSGNTIYF
once | TRBJ1-6 | NA | TRBV14 | TGTGCCAGCAGCCAACGCGGGAATTCACCCCTCCACTTT | CASSQRGNSPLHF
NA | TRBJ1-1 | NA | TRBV7-3 | TGTGCCAGCAGCTTATCGGGCGGGGCGAACACTGAAGCTTTCTTT | CASSLSGGANTEAFF
NA | TRBJ1-2 | TRBD1 | TRBV11-2 | TGTGCCAGCAGCTTAGATCCCGGGGGACAGTTGTATGGCTACACCTTC | CASSLDPGGQLYGYTF
NA | TRBJ2-7 | NA | TRBV7-8 | TGTGCCAGCAGTCAATCCGACACGAGCTCCTACGAGCAGTACTTC | CASSQSDTSSYEQYF
NA | TRBJ2-7 | NA | TRBV7-8 | TGTGCCAGCAGTGGAAAGGTGGGTCTTAGCACCTACGAGCAGTACTTC | CASSGKVGLSTYEQYF
few | TRBJ2-5 | TRBD2 | TRBV29-1 | TGCAGCGTTGGGGATAGCGGGAGCGGAGAGACCCAGTACTTC | CSVGDSGSGETQYF
NA | TRBJ2-2 | TRBD1 | TRBV7-9 | TGTGCCAGCAGCCAGACCCGATCGGGACAGCCCACCGGGGAGCTGTTTTTT | CASSQTRSGQPTGELFF
NA | TRBJ2-2 | NA | TRBV5-1 | TGCGCCAGCAGCCCCCCATGGGCCTACACCGGGGAGCTGTTTTTT | CASSPPWAYTGELFF
NA | TRBJ2-7 | NA | TRBV28 | TGTGCCAGCAGTTTCAGGGGGGTTCGATACGAGCAGTACTTC | CASSFRGVRYEQYF
NA | TRBJ2-7 | NA | TRBV7-3 | TGTGCCAGCAGCTTGGTGCCGGGGGACTCTTACGAGCAGTACTTC | CASSLVPGDSYEQYF
NA | TRBJ1-2 | NA | TRBV5-5 | TGTGCCAGCGCGCCAAGTCCCCGGACAGACTATGGCTACACCTTC | CASAPSPRTDYGYTF
NA | TRBJ1-1 | NA | TRBV5-5 | TGTGCCAGCAGCTTGTCCAGGACTGAAGCTTTCTTT | CASSLSRTEAFF
NA | TRBJ2-7 | NA | TRBV7-9 | TGTGCCAGCAGCCCCACTCTAGCGCGGTCCTACGAGCAGTACTTC | CASSPTLARSYEQYF
NA | TRBJ1-1 | TRBD1 | TRBV11-2 | TGTGCCAGCAGCCTACAGGGACAGGGGGGTAACACTGAAGCTTTCTTT | CASSLQGQGGNTEAFF
few | TRBJ2-7 | TRBD2 | TRBV5-1 | TGCGCCAGCAGCTTAGAGACTAGCGGGATGAGCTCCTACGAGCAGTACTTC | CASSLETSGMSSYEQYF
NA | TRBJ2-7 | NA | TRBV23-1 | TGCGCCAGCAGTCAAACGGACAGAAACGAGCAGTACTTC | CASSQTDRNEQYF
NA | TRBJ1-3 | NA | TRBV13 | TGTGCCAGCAGTTATTCTGGGAGCTCTGGAAACACCATATATTTT | CASSYSGSSGNTIYF
few | TRBJ2-5 | TRBD2 | TRBV13 | TGTGCCAGCAGTCGACGGTCCGGGAGGTCGCAAGAGACCCAGTACTTC | CASSRRSGRSQETQYF
NA | TRBJ1-1 | NA | TRBV30 | TGTGCCTGGAACGTCAGGGGGAACACTGAAGCTTTCTTT | CAWNVRGNTEAFF
few | TRBJ1-4 | NA | TRBV20-1 | TGCAGTGCTAGAGCGGGGGAAAAACTGTTTTTT | CSARAGEKLFF
NA | TRBJ1-3 | NA | TRBV5-1 | TGCGCCAGCAGCTTGGTAGTAGCTAGGACAGTTGGAAACACCATATATTTT | CASSLVVARTVGNTIYF
few | TRBJ2-5 | NA | TRBV5-6 | TGTGCCAGCAGCATTCAAACGTTAGAGCAGTACTTC | CASSIQTLEQYF
NA | TRBJ2-3 | NA | TRBV27 | TGTGCCAGCAGTTTAGTAGGGGTGGATACGCAGTATTTT | CASSLVGVDTQYF
NA | TRBJ1-2 | NA | TRBV5-1 | TGCGCCAGCAGCTTGTCAGGGATCAGCAACTATGGCTACACCTTC | CASSLSGISNYGYTF
NA | TRBJ2-7 | TRBD1 | TRBV30 | TGTGCCTGGAGGTCCCGGGACAGGGGGCTCTACGAGCAGTACTTC | CAWRSRDRGLYEQYF
NA | TRBJ2-5 | TRBD2 | TRBV7-2 | TGTGCCAGCAGCTTAGTTTTTACGGGGGGACCCCACCAAGAGACCCAGTACTTC | CASSLVFTGGPHQETQYF
NA | TRBJ2-1 | TRBD2 | TRBV19 | TGTGCCAGTAGTCTACTAGCGGCTCACAATGAGCAGTTCTTC | CASSLLAAHNEQFF